This is a list of T cell receptor beta chains from one sample in a study of T cells in Graves' hyperthyroidism and ophthalmopathy. TCRdb reprocessed the multiplex PCR reads with MiXCR, giving one entry per CDR3 protein. The sample gives about 380,000 distinct CDR3 sequences, roughly 14% of which show up once; 20% to 25% is in the top ten. Sequenced sample: blood. The receptors stem from a man aged 25 to 40 with Graves' hyperthyroidism that later progressed to Graves' ophthalmopathy. Each CDR3 is given with its conserved first and last residue. A D gene is named only where the DNA matches it firmly. The size of a clone is reported for some rows only, either as once, few or many, or as a class for expanded clones.

.	TRBJ1-2	TRBV29-1	.	TGCAGCGAGAAAGGGACCGAGCGAACCTTC	CSEKGTERTF
TRBD1	TRBJ2-3	TRBV2	few	TGTGCCAGCAGTAACCGGGACAGGGTAGGAGATACGCAGTATTTT	CASSNRDRVGDTQYF
TRBD1	TRBJ2-7	TRBV11-2	.	TGTGCCAGCAGCCTGGGACAGGGTCGGGGCTACGAGCAGTACTTC	CASSLGQGRGYEQYF
.	TRBJ2-5	TRBV6-2/TRBV6-3	many	TGTGCCAGCAGCCCAGGCCGACTCGGGACCCAGTACTTC	CASSPGRLGTQYF
.	TRBJ2-5	TRBV10-1	many	TGCGCCAGCAGTGAACGGCTACAAGAGACCCAGTACTTC	CASSERLQETQYF
.	TRBJ1-3	TRBV30	.	TGTGCCTGGAGTGTAAGCGGGAAAGGCTCTGGAAACACCATATATTTT	CAWSVSGKGSGNTIYF
.	TRBJ2-5	TRBV5-1	.	TGCGCCAGCAGCGCAGGGACATCCCAAGAGACCCAGTACTTC	CASSAGTSQETQYF
TRBD1	TRBJ1-5	TRBV2	many	TGTGCCAGCAGGGGTGGGACAGGAAGCAATCAGCCCCAGCATTTT	CASRGGTGSNQPQHF
TRBD1	TRBJ1-1	TRBV11-2	.	TGTGCCAGCAGCGGGGGGGGACAGCGAGGGAACACTGAAGCTTTCTTT	CASSGGGQRGNTEAFF
TRBD2	TRBJ2-3	TRBV4-1	.	TGCGCCAGCAGCCAACTAGCGGGGGGGCACCCGACGCAGTATTTT	CASSQLAGGHPTQYF
TRBD1	TRBJ1-4	TRBV7-9	many	TGTGCCAGCAGCTTAGCGACAGGGGAAAAACTGTTTTTT	CASSLATGEKLFF
.	TRBJ2-7	TRBV29-1	many	TGCAGCGTTGGGGGGCGGGTTCTAAGCGAGCAGTACTTC	CSVGGRVLSEQYF
.	TRBJ2-2	TRBV10-2	.	TGCGCCAGCAGTGACTCTGGGTATGACACCGGGGAGCTGTTTTTT	CASSDSGYDTGELFF
TRBD1	TRBJ2-5	TRBV5-6	few	TGTGCCAGCAGCTTGGGGACAGGGCTTGAAGAGACCCAGTACTTC	CASSLGTGLEETQYF
TRBD2	TRBJ2-1	TRBV13	once	TGTGCCAGCAGCCACCGTACGGGACTAGCGGGGGCCTACTCCTACAATGAGCAGTTCTTC	CASSHRTGLAGAYSYNEQFF
TRBD1	TRBJ1-1	TRBV30	many	TGTGCCTGGTCCTCAGGGGGGGACACTGAAGCTTTCTTT	CAWSSGGDTEAFF
TRBD1	TRBJ2-3	TRBV24-1	few	TGTGCCACCAGTGAAGAAGGGGGCGCAAAGGAAGATACGCAGTATTTT	CATSEEGGAKEDTQYF
.	TRBJ2-4	TRBV15	.	TGTGCCACCAGCAGAGAGCCCCATCGGGGTGCCAAAAACATTCAGTACTTC	CATSREPHRGAKNIQYF
.	TRBJ2-3	TRBV4-1	.	TGCGCCAGCAGCCAAGTTAGGTCCTGGACAGATACGCAGTATTTT	CASSQVRSWTDTQYF
TRBD1	TRBJ2-7	TRBV11-2	many	TGTGCCAGCAGCCTACGGACAGGAGATTCCTACGAGCAGTACTTC	CASSLRTGDSYEQYF
.	TRBJ1-3	TRBV6-5	.	TGTGCCAGCAGTTTACTAAACAGGGATGGCACCATATATTTT	CASSLLNRDGTIYF
TRBD1	TRBJ2-7	TRBV5-1	many	TGCGCCAGCGGCCGGGACAGGGGCAACGAGCAGTACTTC	CASGRDRGNEQYF
TRBD1	TRBJ1-2	TRBV5-5	many	TGTGCCAGCAGCTCGATACAGGGGGTTGGTGGCTACACCTTC	CASSSIQGVGGYTF
TRBD1	TRBJ2-7	TRBV29-1	.	TGCAGCGGGTCATCCTCCGGGACAGGGCCTTCCTACGAGCAGCACTTC	CSGSSSGTGPSYEQHF
TRBD1	TRBJ1-1	TRBV10-3	many	TGTGCCATCAGCGGACAGGGAGGAGACACTGAAGCTTTCTTT	CAISGQGGDTEAFF
.	TRBJ1-6	TRBV11-2	many	TGTGCCAGCAGCCACCCTCAGGGCGGATCCTCCTATAATTCACCCCTCCACTTT	CASSHPQGGSSYNSPLHF
.	TRBJ1-3	TRBV25-1	.	TGTGCCAGCAGTGAATCAGGATCTGGAAACACCATATATTTT	CASSESGSGNTIYF
.	TRBJ2-7	TRBV6-1	many	TGTGCCAGCAGTCCCGGGACACACTCCTACGAGCAGTACTTC	CASSPGTHSYEQYF
.	TRBJ1-3	TRBV5-1	many	TGCGCCAGCACACAAGGCCCTCAAACAGGAAACACCATATATTTT	CASTQGPQTGNTIYF
TRBD2	TRBJ2-5	TRBV6-1	.	TGTGCCAGCAATCTAGCGGGGGTGGAGACCCAGTACTTC	CASNLAGVETQYF
.	TRBJ1-4	TRBV5-4	.	TGTGCCAGCAGTTACGGCGGGACTTTTGCAACTAATGAAAAACTGTTTTTT	CASSYGGTFATNEKLFF
.	TRBJ2-5	TRBV7-6	many	TGTGCCAGCAGCTCCCCCCCAGGAGACCAGTACTTC	CASSSPPGDQYF
TRBD1	TRBJ1-1	TRBV28	many	TGTGCCAGCAGTTTATACTGGACAGGGGAGGGGAACACTGAAGCTTTCTTT	CASSLYWTGEGNTEAFF
.	TRBJ1-2	TRBV10-3	once	TGTGCCACCGGTAACTATGGCTACACCTTC	CATGNYGYTF
TRBD1	TRBJ2-1	TRBV20-1	few	TGCAGTGCTAAAAGGACAGGGGGCGTGCGGAATGAGCAGTTCTTC	CSAKRTGGVRNEQFF
TRBD1	TRBJ1-1	TRBV6-5	.	TGTGCCAGCAGTTACTTTGGACAGGACACTGAAGCTTTCTTT	CASSYFGQDTEAFF
.	TRBJ1-5	TRBV5-8	.	TGTGCCAGCAGCCTAGGGGGGTTTGATCAGCCCCAGCATTTT	CASSLGGFDQPQHF
TRBD2	TRBJ2-1	TRBV3-1	many	TGTGCCAGCAGCCCCCTGACTAGCGGGGTCCACAACAATGAGCAGTTCTTC	CASSPLTSGVHNNEQFF
.	TRBJ2-7	TRBV20-1	many	TGCAGTGTCAGTCAGTCAGGACTTCACTACGAGCAGTACTTC	CSVSQSGLHYEQYF
TRBD2	TRBJ2-5	TRBV11-2	few	TGTGCCAGCAGCTTAGGGGGGGGGGGAGGAGAGACCCAGTACTTC	CASSLGGGGGETQYF
.	TRBJ2-7	TRBV10-3	.	TGTGCCATCTCGGAGACAGACTCCTACGAGCAGTACTTC	CAISETDSYEQYF
.	TRBJ2-5	TRBV7-9	few	TGTGCCAGCAGCCTGGTTTGGGGACGGGGGTTTGAGGAGACCCAGTACTTC	CASSLVWGRGFEETQYF
.	TRBJ2-1	TRBV2	.	TGTGCCAGCATGACGGGGCAGGGAGGTTACAATGAGCAGTTCTTC	CASMTGQGGYNEQFF
.	TRBJ2-3	TRBV28	many	TGTGCCAGCAGTCGGGTTCGGGCGGTAGATACGCAGTATTTT	CASSRVRAVDTQYF
.	TRBJ2-1	TRBV12-3/TRBV12-4	many	TGTGCCAGCACCGTTAAAAAAGGGGTGGCCTACAATGAGCAGTTCTTC	CASTVKKGVAYNEQFF
TRBD1	TRBJ2-1	TRBV29-1	many	TGCAGCGTGAGGGGGCAGGAGACCAACAATGAGCAGTTCTTC	CSVRGQETNNEQFF